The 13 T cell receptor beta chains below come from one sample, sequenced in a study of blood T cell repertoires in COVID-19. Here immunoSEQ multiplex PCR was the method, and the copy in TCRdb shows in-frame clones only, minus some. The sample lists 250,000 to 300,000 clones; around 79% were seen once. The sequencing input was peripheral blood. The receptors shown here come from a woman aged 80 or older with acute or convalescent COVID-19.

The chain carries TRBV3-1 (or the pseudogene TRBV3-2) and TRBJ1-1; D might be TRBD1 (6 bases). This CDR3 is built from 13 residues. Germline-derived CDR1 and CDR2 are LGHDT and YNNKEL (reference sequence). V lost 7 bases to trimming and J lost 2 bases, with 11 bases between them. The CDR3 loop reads CASTPGGNTEAFF. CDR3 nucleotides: TGTGCCAGCACCCCGGGGGGCAACACTGAAGCTTTCTTT.

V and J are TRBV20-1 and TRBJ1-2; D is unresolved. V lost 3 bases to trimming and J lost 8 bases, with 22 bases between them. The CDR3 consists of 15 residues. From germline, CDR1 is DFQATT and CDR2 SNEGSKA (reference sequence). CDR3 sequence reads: CSASIRGRGNHGYTF. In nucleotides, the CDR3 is TGCAGTGCTAGTATTCGCGGCCGAGGCAACCACGGCTACACCTTC.

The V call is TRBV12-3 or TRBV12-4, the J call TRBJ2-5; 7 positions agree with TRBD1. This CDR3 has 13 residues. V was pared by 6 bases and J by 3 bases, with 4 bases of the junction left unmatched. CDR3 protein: CASSGQAKETQYF. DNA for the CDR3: TGTGCCAGCAGCGGACAGGCGAAAGAGACCCAGTACTTC.

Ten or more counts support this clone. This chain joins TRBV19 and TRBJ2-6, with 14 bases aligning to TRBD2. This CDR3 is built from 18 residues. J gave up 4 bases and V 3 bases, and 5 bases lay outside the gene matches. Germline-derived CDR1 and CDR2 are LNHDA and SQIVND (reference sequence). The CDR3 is CASSMGLAGASGANVLTF. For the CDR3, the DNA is TGTGCCAGTAGTATGGGACTAGCGGGAGCATCCGGGGCCAACGTCCTGACTTTC.

In DNA, the CDR3 is TGTGCCAGCAGGCGAAGGGGTTCCTACAATGAGCAGTTCTTC. Encoded protein: CASRRRGSYNEQFF. V is TRBV6-6 and J is TRBJ2-1; D possibly corresponds to TRBD1 (5 bases). The V gene's germline CDR1 is MNHNY and CDR2 SVGAGI (reference sequence). This CDR3 has 14 residues. V was trimmed by 6 bases and J by 1 base, leaving 10 bases between them.

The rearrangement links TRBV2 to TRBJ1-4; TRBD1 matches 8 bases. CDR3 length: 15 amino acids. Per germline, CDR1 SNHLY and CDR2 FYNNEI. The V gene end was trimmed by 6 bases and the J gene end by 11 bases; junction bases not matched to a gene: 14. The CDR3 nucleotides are TGTGCCAGCAGCCAAACACTGGACAGGGCGGGGAAACTGTTTTTT. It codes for CASSQTLDRAGKLFF.

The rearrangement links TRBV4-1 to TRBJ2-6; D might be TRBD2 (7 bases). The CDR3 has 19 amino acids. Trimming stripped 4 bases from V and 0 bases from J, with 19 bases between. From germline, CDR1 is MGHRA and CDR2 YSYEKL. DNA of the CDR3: TGCGCCAGCAGCCGTTCAGGGGTAGCGGGTTTCTCTGGGGCCAACGTCCTGACTTTC. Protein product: CASSRSGVAGFSGANVLTF.

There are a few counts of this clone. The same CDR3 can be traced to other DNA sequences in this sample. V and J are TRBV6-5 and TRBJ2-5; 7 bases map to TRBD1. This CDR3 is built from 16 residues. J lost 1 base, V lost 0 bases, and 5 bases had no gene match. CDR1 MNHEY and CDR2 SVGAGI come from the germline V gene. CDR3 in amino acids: CASSYSIAGGQETQYF. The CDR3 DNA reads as TGTGCCAGCAGTTACTCGATAGCAGGGGGCCAAGAGACCCAGTACTTC.

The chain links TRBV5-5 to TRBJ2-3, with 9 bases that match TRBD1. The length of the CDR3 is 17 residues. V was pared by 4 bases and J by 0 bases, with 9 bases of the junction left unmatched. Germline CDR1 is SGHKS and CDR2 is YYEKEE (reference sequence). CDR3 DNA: TGTGCCAGCAGCGGACTACCCGGGACAGGGAGCACAGATACGCAGTATTTT. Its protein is CASSGLPGTGSTDTQYF.

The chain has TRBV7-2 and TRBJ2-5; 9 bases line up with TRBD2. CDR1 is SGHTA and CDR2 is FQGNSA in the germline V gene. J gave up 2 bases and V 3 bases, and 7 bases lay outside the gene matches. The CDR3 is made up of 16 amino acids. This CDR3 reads CASSLTVAGGQETQYF. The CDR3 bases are TGTGCCAGCAGCTTGACGGTTGCGGGGGGGCAAGAGACCCAGTACTTC.

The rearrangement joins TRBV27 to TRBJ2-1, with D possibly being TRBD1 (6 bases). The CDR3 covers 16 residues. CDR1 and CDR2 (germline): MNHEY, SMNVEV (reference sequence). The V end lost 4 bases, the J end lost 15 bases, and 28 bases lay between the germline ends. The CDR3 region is CASSSPTVGTLSLRFF. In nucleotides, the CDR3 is TGTGCCAGCAGTTCTCCCACTGTAGGGACACTCTCCCTCCGGTTCTTC.

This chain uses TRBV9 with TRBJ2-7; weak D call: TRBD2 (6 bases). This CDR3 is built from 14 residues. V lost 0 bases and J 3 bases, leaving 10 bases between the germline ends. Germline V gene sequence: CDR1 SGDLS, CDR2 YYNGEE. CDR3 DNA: TGTGCCAGCAGCGTAGCTCCGGGGGTCTACGAGCAGTACTTC. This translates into CASSVAPGVYEQYF.

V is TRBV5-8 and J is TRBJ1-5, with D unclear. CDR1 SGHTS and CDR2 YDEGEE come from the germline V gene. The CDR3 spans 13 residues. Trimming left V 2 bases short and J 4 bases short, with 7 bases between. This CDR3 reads CASSLYGNQPQHF. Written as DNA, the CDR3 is TGTGCCAGCAGCTTATACGGGAATCAGCCCCAGCATTTT.